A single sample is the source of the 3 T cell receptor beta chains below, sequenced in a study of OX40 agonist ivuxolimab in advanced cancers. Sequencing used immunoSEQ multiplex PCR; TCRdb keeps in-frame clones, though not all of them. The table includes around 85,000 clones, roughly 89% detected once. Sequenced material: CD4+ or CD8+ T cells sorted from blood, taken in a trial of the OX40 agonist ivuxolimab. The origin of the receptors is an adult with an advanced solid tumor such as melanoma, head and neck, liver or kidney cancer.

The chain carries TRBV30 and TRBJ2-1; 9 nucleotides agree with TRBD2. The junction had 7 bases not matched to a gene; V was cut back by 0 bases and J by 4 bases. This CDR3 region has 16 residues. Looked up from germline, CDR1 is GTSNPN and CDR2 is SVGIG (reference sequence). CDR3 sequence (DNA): TGTGCCTGGAGTGTACTGACTAGCGGCCTATACAATGAGCAGTTCTTC. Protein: CAWSVLTSGLYNEQFF.

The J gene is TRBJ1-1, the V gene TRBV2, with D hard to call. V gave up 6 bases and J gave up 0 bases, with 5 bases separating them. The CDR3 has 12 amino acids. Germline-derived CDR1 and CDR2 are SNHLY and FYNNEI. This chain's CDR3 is CASRGMNTEAFF. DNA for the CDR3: TGTGCCAGCAGGGGAATGAACACTGAAGCTTTCTTT.

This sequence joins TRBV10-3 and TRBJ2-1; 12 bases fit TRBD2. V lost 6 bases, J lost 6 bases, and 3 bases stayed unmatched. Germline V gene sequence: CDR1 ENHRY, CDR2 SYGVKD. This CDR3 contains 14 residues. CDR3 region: CAIRSSGGANEQFF. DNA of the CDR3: TGTGCCATCAGATCTAGCGGGGGGGCCAATGAGCAGTTCTTC.